This TCR beta chain was profiled in a study of T cells in Graves' hyperthyroidism and ophthalmopathy (dated by TCRdb to the late 2010s). Regarding the research as a whole: Peripheral blood samples were taken at the time of initial diagnosis, prior to any treatment. To identify TCR V-J signatures that set the groups apart, the researchers used a discovery cohort of about a hundred patients, made up of under 45 with Graves' ophthalmopathy and some 55 with stable Graves' hyperthyroidism. Whether ophthalmopathy could be predicted prospectively was tested in an independent validation cohort made up of roughly 20 hyperthyroidism patients plus 17 patients who later progressed to ophthalmopathy. The roughly 100 discovery patients were randomly split 7:3 into training and test sets. The study also compared thyroid tissue and blood T-cell repertoires from a handful of Graves' hyperthyroidism patients. After sampling, hyperthyroidism patients received methimazole starting at 30 mg daily, and ophthalmopathy patients received high-dose intravenous methylprednisolone. The paper describes TCR Vbeta CDR3 sequencing of around 130 peripheral blood samples, made up of approximately 40 ophthalmopathy patients, around 78 hyperthyroidism patients and some 17 progressor patients. The full study reports these points: No statistical method was used to fix the sample size in advance, and group allocation was not hidden from the investigators. Ophthalmopathy was separated from stable hyperthyroidism by a 13 V-J signature model, with 85% to 90% sensitivity and about 84% specificity obtained in cross-validation and 80%/75% obtained in testing. In validation, the model predicted progression to ophthalmopathy with 55% to 71% sensitivity and 72.22% specificity, a median of approximately 6.7 months before onset. Most expanded thyroid clonotypes (frequency above 0.001) were also detected in blood, suggesting blood repertoires may reflect thyroid immune responses.

As encoded in the germline V gene (reference sequence), CDR1 is SEHNR while CDR2 is FQNEAQ. The CDR3, from cysteine to phenylalanine, totals 12 residues. Only CDR3 DNA is held: 36 bases, read in frame from base 1. Between the V and J ends, shortened by 8 bases and 4 bases respectively, the junction contains 9 bases. The TCR beta CDR3 regions were amplified from the RNA transcripts. A first-round RT-PCR of the TCR CDR3 used the HTBI primer set with the Qiagen OneStep RT-PCR kit. Libraries were constructed in a second round of multiplex PCR, after which size selection and purification were performed. Libraries were sequenced paired-end with 100 bp reads on an Illumina HiSeq2000. From the authors' description of their analysis: SOAPnuke was used to process the raw data, throwing out any read that contained adapters or uncalled bases, had a mean Phred below 15, or lacked an exact constant-primer or identifier match. COPE v1.2.5 was used to merge the high-quality paired reads, and each unique nucleotide sequence was defined as a clonotype. MiTCR v1.1 was used to align the clonotypes against IMGT TRBV, TRBD and TRBJ reference segments. Only V-J combinations with frequency above 0.0001, covering 99% to 99.2% of repertoires, were analysed. The TCS score was defined as the ratio of F50 (clonal expansion) to E x V (chaos), calculated using BLOSUM62-based TCRdist between CDR3 peptides within each V-J. Welch's t-statistics and random forest reduced around 550 V-J features to roughly 13, which were used in a naive Bayes classifier (R e1071). In-frame beta chains were kept once TCRdb had trimmed the public reads at Q25 with fastp and called clones with MiXCR. All rows with the same CDR3 protein become a single entry with the most common DNA and genes. TCRdb's processing, not the authors' own work, is the source of the V and J calls. A total of around 420,000 distinct CDR3 sequences appear in this sample, roughly an eighth of them only once. The biggest ten clones account for about 5% of the sample.

This clonotype was detected many times. The specificity of this receptor is unknown. It has no much larger one-base neighbor in the sample; base qualities were not kept. A patient counted as having stable Graves' hyperthyroidism if no progression to ophthalmopathy occurred over 18 months of follow-up. Hyperthyroidism patients were aged 18 to 65 years and newly diagnosed, with disease duration of less than 2 months. Patients with uncontrolled infections, other autoimmune diseases, pregnancy or lactation were excluded. Clinical symptoms, serum thyroxine and TRAb, thyroid ultrasound, and orbital computed tomography formed the basis for the diagnoses. PBMCs were isolated from more than 8 ml of fresh peripheral blood by Ficoll-Paque density gradient centrifugation. Trizol reagent was used to extract total RNA, and RNA quality was then checked on an Agilent 2100 Bioanalyzer.

Sequencing used blood. In this chain, TRBV7-9 is recombined with TRBJ2-1, and TRBD1 may be the D gene, going by 5 matching bases. The sequence came from a woman aged 18-29 years with Graves' hyperthyroidism. The DNA sequence reads TGTGCCAGCTTAGGGGCTTACAATGAGCAGTTCTTC. It specifies CASLGAYNEQFF.